This TCR beta chain emerged from a study of T-cell reconstitution after alpha-beta-depleted transplantation in children. Broader study findings: In patients about two months after transplant, alpha-beta T cells reportedly arose from several hundred expanded graft clones. Newly produced T cells mostly accounted for T-cell counts and diversity one year post-transplant. Certain patients had high TCRbeta diversity at day 60, and it came from recipient T cells and thymic progenitors that survived.

The authors prepared the TCRbeta library with unique molecular identifiers. TCRdb processed the PCR reads anew with MiXCR; each CDR3 protein has one entry. The table records fewer than 700,000 distinct CDR3 sequences, over 10% of them present only once. The sample holds a few counts of this clonotype. The antigen remains undetermined. The CDR3 covers 15 residues. V trimming: 5 bases; J trimming: 4 bases; junction bases outside the gene matches: 10. Germline CDR1 SGHTA, CDR2 FQGNSA. This chain uses TRBV7-2 with TRBJ1-1, with 7 bases lining up with TRBD1. Source: PBMCs, mostly from graft donor cells, taken 360 days after TCRalphabeta/CD19-depleted stem cell transplant. The clonotype comes from a male patient between 10 and 17 years old who had a stem cell transplant for acute myeloid leukemia, so the T cells may come from the graft donor. CDR3 bases: TGTGCCAGCAGCCCAATACAGGGGTTTGGCACTGAAGCTTTCTTT. It is translated as CASSPIQGFGTEAFF.